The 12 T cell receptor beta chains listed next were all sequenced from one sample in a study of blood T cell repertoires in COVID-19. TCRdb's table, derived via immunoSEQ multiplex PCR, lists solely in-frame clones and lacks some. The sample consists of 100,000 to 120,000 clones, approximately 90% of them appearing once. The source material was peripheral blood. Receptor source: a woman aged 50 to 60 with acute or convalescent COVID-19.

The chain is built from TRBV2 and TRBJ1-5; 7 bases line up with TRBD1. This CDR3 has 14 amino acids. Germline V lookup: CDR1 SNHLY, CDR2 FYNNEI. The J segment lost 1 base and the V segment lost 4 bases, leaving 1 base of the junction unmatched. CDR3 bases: TGTGCCAGCAGTGCGGGACAGAGCAATCAGCCCCAGCATTTT. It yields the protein CASSAGQSNQPQHF.

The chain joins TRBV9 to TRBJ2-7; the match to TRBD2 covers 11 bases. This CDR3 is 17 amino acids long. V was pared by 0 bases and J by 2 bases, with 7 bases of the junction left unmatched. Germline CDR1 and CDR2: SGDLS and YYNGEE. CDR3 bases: TGTGCCAGCAGCGTAGGGGGGGTAGCGGGAGGGCCCTACGAGCAGTACTTC. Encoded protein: CASSVGGVAGGPYEQYF.

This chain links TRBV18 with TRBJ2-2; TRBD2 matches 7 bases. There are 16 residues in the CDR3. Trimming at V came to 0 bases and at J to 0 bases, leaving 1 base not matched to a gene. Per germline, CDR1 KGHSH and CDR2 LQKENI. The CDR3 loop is CASSPPSGPNTGELFF. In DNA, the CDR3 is TGTGCCAGCTCACCACCTAGCGGGCCGAACACCGGGGAGCTGTTTTTT.

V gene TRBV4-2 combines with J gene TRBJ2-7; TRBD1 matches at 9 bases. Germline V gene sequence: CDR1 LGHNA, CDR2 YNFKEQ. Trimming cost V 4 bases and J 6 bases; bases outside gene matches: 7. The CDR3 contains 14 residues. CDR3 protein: CASSPGTGKVEQYF. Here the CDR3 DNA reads TGTGCCAGCAGCCCCGGGACAGGGAAGGTCGAGCAGTACTTC.

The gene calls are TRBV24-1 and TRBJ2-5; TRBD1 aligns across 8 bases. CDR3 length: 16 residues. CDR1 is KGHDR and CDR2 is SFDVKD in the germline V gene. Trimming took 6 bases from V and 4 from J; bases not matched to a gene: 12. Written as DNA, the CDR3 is TGTGCCACCAGTTCCAGGACAGGGATGGCCGGAGAGACCCAGTACTTC. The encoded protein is CATSSRTGMAGETQYF.

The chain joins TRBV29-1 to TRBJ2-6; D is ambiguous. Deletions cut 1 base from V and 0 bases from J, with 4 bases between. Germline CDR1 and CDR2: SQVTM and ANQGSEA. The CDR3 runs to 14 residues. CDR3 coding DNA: TGCAGCGTTGAAGCGGGCTCTGGGGCCAACGTCCTGACTTTC. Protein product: CSVEAGSGANVLTF.

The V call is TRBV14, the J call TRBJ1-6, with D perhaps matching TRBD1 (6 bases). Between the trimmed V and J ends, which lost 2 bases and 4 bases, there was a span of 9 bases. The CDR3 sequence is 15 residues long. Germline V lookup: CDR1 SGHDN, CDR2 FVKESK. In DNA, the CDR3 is TGTGCCAGCAGCCAATCGACAGGTTATAATTCACCCCTCCACTTT. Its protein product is CASSQSTGYNSPLHF.

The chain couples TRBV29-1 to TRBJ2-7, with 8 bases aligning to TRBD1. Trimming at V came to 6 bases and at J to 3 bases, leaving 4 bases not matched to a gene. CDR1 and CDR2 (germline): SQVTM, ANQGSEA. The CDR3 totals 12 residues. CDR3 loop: CSVGQAGYEQYF. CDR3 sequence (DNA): TGCAGCGTGGGACAGGCGGGCTACGAGCAGTACTTC.

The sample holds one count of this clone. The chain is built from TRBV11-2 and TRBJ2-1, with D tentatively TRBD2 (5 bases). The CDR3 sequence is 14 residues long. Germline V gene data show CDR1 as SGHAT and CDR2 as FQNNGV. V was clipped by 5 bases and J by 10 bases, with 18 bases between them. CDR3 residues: CASSGGLLLGEQFF. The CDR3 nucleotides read TGTGCCAGCAGCGGTGGACTGCTTTTAGGGGAGCAGTTCTTC.

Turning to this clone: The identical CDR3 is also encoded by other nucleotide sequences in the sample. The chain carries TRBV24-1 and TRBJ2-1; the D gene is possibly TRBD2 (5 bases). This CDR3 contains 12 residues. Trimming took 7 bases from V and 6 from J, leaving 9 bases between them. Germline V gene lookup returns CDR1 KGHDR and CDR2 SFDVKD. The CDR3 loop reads CATSLAGNEQFF. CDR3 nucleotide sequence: TGTGCCACCAGCCTAGCAGGCAATGAGCAGTTCTTC.

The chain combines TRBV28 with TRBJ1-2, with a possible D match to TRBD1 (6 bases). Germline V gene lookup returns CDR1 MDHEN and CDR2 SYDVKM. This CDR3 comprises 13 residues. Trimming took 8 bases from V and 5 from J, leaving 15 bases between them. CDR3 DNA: TGTGCCAGCCTGGGGGGGCAGGGGTATGGCTACACCTTC. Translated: CASLGGQGYGYTF.

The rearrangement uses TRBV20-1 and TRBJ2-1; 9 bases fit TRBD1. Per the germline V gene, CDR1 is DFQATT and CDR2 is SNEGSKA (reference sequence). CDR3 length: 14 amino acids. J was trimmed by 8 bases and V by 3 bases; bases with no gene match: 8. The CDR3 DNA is TGCAGTGCTAGTTTCGGACAGGGGAGACATGAGCAGTTCTTC. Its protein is CSASFGQGRHEQFF.